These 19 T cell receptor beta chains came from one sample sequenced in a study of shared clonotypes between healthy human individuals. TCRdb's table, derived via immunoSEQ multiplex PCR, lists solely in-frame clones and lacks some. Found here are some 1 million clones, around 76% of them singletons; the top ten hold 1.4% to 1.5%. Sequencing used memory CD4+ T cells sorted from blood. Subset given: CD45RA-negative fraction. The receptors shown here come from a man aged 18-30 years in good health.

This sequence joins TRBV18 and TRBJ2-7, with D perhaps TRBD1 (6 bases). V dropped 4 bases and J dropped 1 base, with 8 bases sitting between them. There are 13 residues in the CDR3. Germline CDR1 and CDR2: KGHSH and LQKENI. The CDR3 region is CASSLTGSYEQYF. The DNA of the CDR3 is TGTGCCAGCTCACTGACAGGATCCTACGAGCAGTACTTC.

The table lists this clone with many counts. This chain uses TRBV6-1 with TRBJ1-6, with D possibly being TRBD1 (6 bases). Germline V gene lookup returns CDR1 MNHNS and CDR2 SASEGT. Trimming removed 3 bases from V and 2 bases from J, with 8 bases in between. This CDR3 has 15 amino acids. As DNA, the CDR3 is TGTGCCAGCAGTGAGCGGGGGCCCTATAATTCACCCCTCCACTTT. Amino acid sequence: CASSERGPYNSPLHF.

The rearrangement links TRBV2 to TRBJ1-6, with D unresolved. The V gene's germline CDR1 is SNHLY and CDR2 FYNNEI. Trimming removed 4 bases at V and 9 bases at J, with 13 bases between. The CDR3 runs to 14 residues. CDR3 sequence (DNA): TGTGCCAGCAGTGTGGCAGTCGAATCTTCACCCCTCCACTTT. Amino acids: CASSVAVESSPLHF.

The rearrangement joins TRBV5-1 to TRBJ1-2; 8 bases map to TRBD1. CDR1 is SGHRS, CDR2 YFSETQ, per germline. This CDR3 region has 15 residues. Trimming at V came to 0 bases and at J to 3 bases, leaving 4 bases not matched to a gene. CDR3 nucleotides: TGCGCCAGCAGCTTGGGACAGGGGATTTACTATGGCTACACCTTC. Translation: CASSLGQGIYYGYTF.

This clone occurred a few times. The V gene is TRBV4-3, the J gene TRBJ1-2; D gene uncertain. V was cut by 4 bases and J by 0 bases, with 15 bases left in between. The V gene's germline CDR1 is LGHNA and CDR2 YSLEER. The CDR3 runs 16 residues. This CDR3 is CASSPGTGIANYGYTF. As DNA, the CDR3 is TGCGCCAGCAGCCCCGGCACCGGGATAGCTAACTATGGCTACACCTTC.

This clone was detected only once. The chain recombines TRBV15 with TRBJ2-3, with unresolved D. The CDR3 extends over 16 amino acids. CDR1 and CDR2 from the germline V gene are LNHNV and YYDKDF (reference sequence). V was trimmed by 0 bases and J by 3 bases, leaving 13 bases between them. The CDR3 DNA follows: TGTGCCACCAGCAGAGATCAGTGGCGGTTAACAGATACGCAGTATTTT. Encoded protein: CATSRDQWRLTDTQYF.

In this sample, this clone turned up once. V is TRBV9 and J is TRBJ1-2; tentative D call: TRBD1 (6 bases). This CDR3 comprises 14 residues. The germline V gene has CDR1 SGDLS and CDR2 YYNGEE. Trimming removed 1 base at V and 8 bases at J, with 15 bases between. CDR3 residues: CASSVPQGGQGYTF. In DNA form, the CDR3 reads TGTGCCAGCAGCGTACCACAGGGTGGCCAGGGCTACACCTTC.

This CDR3 is CASRQGLAGGSGNEQFF. CDR3 bases: TGCGCCAGCAGACAGGGACTAGCGGGGGGGTCTGGAAATGAGCAGTTCTTC. This rearrangement joins TRBV4-1 to TRBJ2-1; 16 nucleotides align to TRBD2. CDR1 is MGHRA, CDR2 YSYEKL, per germline. V lost 6 bases and J lost 7; bases outside the gene matches: 9. The CDR3 has 17 residues.

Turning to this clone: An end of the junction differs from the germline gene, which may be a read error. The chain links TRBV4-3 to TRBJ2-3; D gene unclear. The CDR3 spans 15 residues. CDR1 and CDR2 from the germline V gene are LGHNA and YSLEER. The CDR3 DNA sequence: TGCGCCAGCAGCCCTGTAAGGGTCGCCACAGTTACGCAGTATTTT. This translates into CASSPVRVATVTQYF.

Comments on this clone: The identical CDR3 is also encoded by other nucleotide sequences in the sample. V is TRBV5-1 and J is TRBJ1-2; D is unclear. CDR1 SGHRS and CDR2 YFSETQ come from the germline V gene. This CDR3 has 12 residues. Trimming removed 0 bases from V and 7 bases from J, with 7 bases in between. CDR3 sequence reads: CASSLEGSGYTF. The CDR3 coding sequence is TGCGCCAGCAGCTTGGAGGGTTCTGGCTACACCTTC.

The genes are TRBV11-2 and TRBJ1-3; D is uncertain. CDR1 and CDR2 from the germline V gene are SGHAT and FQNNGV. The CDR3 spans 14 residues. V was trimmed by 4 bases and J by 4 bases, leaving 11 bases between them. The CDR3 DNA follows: TGTGCCAGCAGCTCCGGGAGAATCGGAAACACCATATATTTT. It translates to CASSSGRIGNTIYF.

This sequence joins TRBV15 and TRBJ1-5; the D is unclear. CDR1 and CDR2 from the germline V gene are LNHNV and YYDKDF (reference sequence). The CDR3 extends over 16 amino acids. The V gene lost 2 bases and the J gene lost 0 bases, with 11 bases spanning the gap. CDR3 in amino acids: CATSRTEKPSNQPQHF. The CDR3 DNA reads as TGTGCCACCAGCAGAACAGAGAAACCTAGCAATCAGCCCCAGCATTTT.

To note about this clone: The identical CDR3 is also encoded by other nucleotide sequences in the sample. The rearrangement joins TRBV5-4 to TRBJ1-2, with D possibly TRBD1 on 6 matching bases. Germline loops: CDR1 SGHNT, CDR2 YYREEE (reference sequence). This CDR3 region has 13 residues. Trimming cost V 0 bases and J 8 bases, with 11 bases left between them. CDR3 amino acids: CASSLGGGYGYTF. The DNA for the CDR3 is TGTGCCAGCAGCTTGGGAGGGGGATACGGCTACACCTTC.

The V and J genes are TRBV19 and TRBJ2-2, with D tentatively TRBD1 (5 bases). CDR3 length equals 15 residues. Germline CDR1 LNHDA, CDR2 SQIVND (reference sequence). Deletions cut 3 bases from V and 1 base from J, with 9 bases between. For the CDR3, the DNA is TGTGCCAGTAGTATCTGGCAGGGGAACACCGGGGAGCTGTTTTTT. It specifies CASSIWQGNTGELFF.

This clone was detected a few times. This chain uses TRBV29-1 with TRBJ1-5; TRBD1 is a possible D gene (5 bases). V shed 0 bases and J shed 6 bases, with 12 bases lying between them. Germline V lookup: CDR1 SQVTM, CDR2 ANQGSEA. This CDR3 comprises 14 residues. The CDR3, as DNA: TGCAGCGTTGAAGATCTCAGGGTTATTCAGCCCCAGCATTTT. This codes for CSVEDLRVIQPQHF.

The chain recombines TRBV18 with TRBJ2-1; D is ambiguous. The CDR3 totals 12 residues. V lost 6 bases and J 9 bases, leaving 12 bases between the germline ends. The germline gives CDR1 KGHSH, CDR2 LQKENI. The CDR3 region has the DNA TGTGCCAGCTCGCTACTACGAGGTGAGCAGTTCTTC. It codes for CASSLLRGEQFF.

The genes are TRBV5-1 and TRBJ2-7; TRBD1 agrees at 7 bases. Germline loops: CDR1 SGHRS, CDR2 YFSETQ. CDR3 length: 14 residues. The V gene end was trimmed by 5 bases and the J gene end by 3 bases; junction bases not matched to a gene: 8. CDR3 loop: CASSSAGGNYEQYF. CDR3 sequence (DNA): TGCGCCAGCAGTTCAGCAGGGGGTAACTACGAGCAGTACTTC.

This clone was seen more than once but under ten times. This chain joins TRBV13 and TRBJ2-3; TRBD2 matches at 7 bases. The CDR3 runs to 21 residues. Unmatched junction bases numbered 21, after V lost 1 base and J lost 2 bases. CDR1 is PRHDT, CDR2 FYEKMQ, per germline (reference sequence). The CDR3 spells CASSLASSLGLVAVPTDTQYF. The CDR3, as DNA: TGTGCCAGCAGCTTAGCCAGTTCACTAGGACTAGTAGCGGTCCCCACAGATACGCAGTATTTT.

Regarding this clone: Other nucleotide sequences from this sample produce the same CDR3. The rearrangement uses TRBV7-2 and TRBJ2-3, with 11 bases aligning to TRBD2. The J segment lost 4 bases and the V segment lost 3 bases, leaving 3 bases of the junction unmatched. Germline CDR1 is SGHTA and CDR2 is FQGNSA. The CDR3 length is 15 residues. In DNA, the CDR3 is TGTGCCAGCAGCTTCCTAGCGGGAGGAGCAGATACGCAGTATTTT. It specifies CASSFLAGGADTQYF.